Given below is one TCR beta chain in context. This sample stems from a study of blood T cell repertoires in COVID-19. Study summary: COVID-19 samples collected from the United States, Italy and Spain covered acute and convalescent phases.

In terms of age and location, participants ranged from roughly 18 to 89 years and lived in about two dozen US areas. Assay used: immunoSEQ multiplex PCR; TCRdb lists only in-frame clones, some missing. The sample shows about 480,000 clones, more than 75% of them seen only once. Sample: PBMCs or T cells enriched from blood (not recorded which). The receptor comes from a woman in her 40s who had recovered from COVID-19.

CDR3 in DNA: TGCGCCAGCAGCTTGGAGGCCCGACTTGGCAATGAGCAGTTCTTC. Its protein is CASSLEARLGNEQFF. V is TRBV5-1 and J is TRBJ2-1; D ambiguous. This CDR3 is built from 15 residues. V was pared by 0 bases and J by 6 bases, with 13 bases between. Germline V gene lookup returns CDR1 SGHRS and CDR2 YFSETQ.